Listed below are T cell receptor beta chains from one sample, sequenced in a study of T-cell reconstitution after alpha-beta-depleted transplantation in children. MiXCR, applied by TCRdb to the PCR reads, yields one record per CDR3 protein. The repertoire holds about 580,000 distinct CDR3 sequences, with around 23% as singletons. The material sequenced was PBMCs, mostly from graft donor cells, taken 360 days after TCRalphabeta/CD19-depleted stem cell transplant. All receptors come from a boy under three years old who had a stem cell transplant for acute myeloid leukemia, so the T cells may come from the graft donor. The CDR3 runs from the conserved cysteine through the conserved F or W. A D gene is named only where the DNA matches it firmly. The size of a clone is reported for some rows only, either as once, few or many, or as a class for expanded clones.

d_gene: TRBD2
abundance: many
j_gene: TRBJ2-3
v_gene: TRBV20-1
CDR3aa: CSAEYAGGRNTDTQYF
CDR3nt: TGCAGTGCTGAGTATGCGGGGGGACGCAACACAGATACGCAGTATTTT

d_gene: -
abundance: -
j_gene: TRBJ2-7
v_gene: TRBV12-3/TRBV12-4
CDR3aa: CASSLVDGARGKQYF
CDR3nt: TGTGCCAGCAGTTTAGTGGACGGCGCCCGGGGCAAGCAGTACTTC

d_gene: -
abundance: many
j_gene: TRBJ1-1
v_gene: TRBV12-3/TRBV12-4
CDR3aa: CASSLEAGLGTEAFF
CDR3nt: TGTGCCAGCAGTTTAGAGGCAGGCTTGGGAACTGAAGCTTTCTTT

d_gene: -
abundance: few
j_gene: TRBJ1-1
v_gene: TRBV29-1
CDR3aa: CSVEGTGKAKKTEAFF
CDR3nt: TGCAGCGTTGAGGGAACAGGGAAAGCGAAGAAGACTGAAGCTTTCTTT

d_gene: -
abundance: many
j_gene: TRBJ1-3
v_gene: TRBV12-3/TRBV12-4
CDR3aa: CASSLGGLGNTIYF
CDR3nt: TGTGCCAGCAGTCTTGGGGGCCTCGGAAACACCATATATTTT

d_gene: -
abundance: -
j_gene: TRBJ2-7
v_gene: TRBV27
CDR3aa: CASSFLSGPSPYEQYF
CDR3nt: TGTGCCAGCAGTTTTTTATCCGGGCCCTCCCCCTACGAGCAGTACTTC

d_gene: TRBD1
abundance: many
j_gene: TRBJ2-1
v_gene: TRBV6-2/TRBV6-3
CDR3aa: CASREGDRGIHEQFF
CDR3nt: TGTGCCAGCAGAGAGGGGGACAGGGGGATCCATGAGCAGTTCTTC

d_gene: -
abundance: -
j_gene: TRBJ2-7
v_gene: TRBV27
CDR3aa: CASSLKTGSRPYEQYF
CDR3nt: TGTGCCAGCAGTTTAAAGACCGGGTCGCGACCCTACGAGCAGTACTTC

d_gene: -
abundance: -
j_gene: TRBJ2-4
v_gene: TRBV5-8
CDR3aa: CASTQLQAGKNIQYF
CDR3nt: TGTGCCAGCACGCAGCTCCAGGCGGGGAAAAACATTCAGTACTTC

d_gene: TRBD1
abundance: many
j_gene: TRBJ2-4
v_gene: TRBV7-9
CDR3aa: CASSSPGTENIQYF
CDR3nt: TGTGCCAGCAGCTCCCCCGGGACAGAAAACATTCAGTACTTC

d_gene: TRBD1
abundance: -
j_gene: TRBJ1-2
v_gene: TRBV15
CDR3aa: CATSRDGTGFLYGYTF
CDR3nt: TGTGCCACCAGCAGAGATGGGACAGGCTTTCTCTATGGCTACACCTTC

d_gene: -
abundance: many
j_gene: TRBJ1-1
v_gene: TRBV29-1
CDR3aa: CSVEVGKGFGTEAFF
CDR3nt: TGCAGCGTTGAAGTAGGGAAGGGATTTGGAACTGAAGCTTTCTTT

d_gene: -
abundance: -
j_gene: TRBJ1-1
v_gene: TRBV29-1
CDR3aa: CSVAKAENTEAFF
CDR3nt: TGCAGCGTTGCAAAGGCAGAGAACACTGAAGCTTTCTTT